Presented here are 11 T cell receptor beta chains from one specimen sequenced in a study of regulatory T cells in long-lasting Graves disease. Time point meaning: persistent/refractory GD, antithyroid drugs over 5 years with positive TRAb. PBMC RNA served as the TCR library source. Both iRepertoire HTBI primers and Arm-PCR of CDR3 regions were used to build the TCR beta libraries. TCRdb re-called the multiplex PCR reads through MiXCR, storing one row per CDR3 protein. The sample comprises hundreds of thousands of distinct CDR3 sequences, around 20% of which are singletons, and approximately 14% rests with the top ten. Sample: peripheral blood mononuclear cells (PBMCs), taken when the disease was refractory, from a patient treated with antithyroid drugs. Every receptor here comes from a female donor with Graves disease.

This clonotype was seen a few times. Here the CDR3 reads CASSPFGATGGVNYEQYF. The CDR3 bases are TGTGCCAGCAGCCCATTCGGAGCGACAGGTGGGGTTAACTACGAGCAGTACTTC. V is TRBV7-9 and J is TRBJ2-7; tentatively, D is TRBD1 (6 bases). Trimming took 5 bases from V and 3 from J, leaving 26 bases between them. Germline V gene data show CDR1 as SEHNR and CDR2 as FQNEAQ (reference sequence). The CDR3 is made up of 18 amino acids.

This clonotype was counted at least ten times. The chain is built from TRBV2 and TRBJ1-6; D remains ambiguous. The CDR3 is 16 residues long. CDR1 is SNHLY, CDR2 FYNNEI, per germline. V was cut by 0 bases and J by 4 bases, with 10 bases left in between. CDR3 DNA sequence: TGTGCCAGCAGTGAAGCGGTGGAGGGTTATAATTCACCCCTCCACTTT. It codes for CASSEAVEGYNSPLHF.

The V and J genes are TRBV11-2 and TRBJ1-3; possible D gene TRBD1, 5 bases. The CDR3 loop spans 14 amino acids. V lost 5 bases to trimming and J lost 4 bases, with 12 bases between them. Germline values: CDR1 SGHAT, CDR2 FQNNGV. The CDR3 DNA sequence: TGTGCCAGCAGCCCCCCCGGGGCCGGAAACACCATATATTTT. This codes for CASSPPGAGNTIYF.

This clonotype was detected many times. The rearrangement links TRBV15 to TRBJ2-7, with 11 bases that match TRBD1. The CDR3 is 15 amino acids. The V gene end was trimmed by 1 base and the J gene end by 9 bases; junction bases not matched to a gene: 8. Germline CDR1 reads LNHNV; CDR2 reads YYDKDF (reference sequence). The CDR3 region has the DNA TGTGCCACCAGCAGAGGCCGGGACAGGGGGATGAGGCAGTACTTC. Its translation: CATSRGRDRGMRQYF.

This clonotype was seen only a few times. This chain uses TRBV7-3 with TRBJ2-4; 9 nucleotides align to TRBD1. The CDR3 has 15 amino acids. The trim removed 5 bases at V and 4 bases at J, leaving 6 bases unmatched. The germline V gene encodes CDR1 SGHTA and CDR2 FQGTGA. The CDR3 nucleotides read TGTGCCAGCAGCAAAGAGGGACAGGGTAAAAACATTCAGTACTTC. It encodes CASSKEGQGKNIQYF.

This clonotype was seen many times. This chain links TRBV18 with TRBJ2-4; no clear D. Germline CDR1 KGHSH, CDR2 LQKENI. The CDR3 spans 14 residues. Deletions cut 3 bases from V and 0 bases from J, with 6 bases between. The CDR3 sequence: CASSPPGAKNIQYF. CDR3 nucleotide sequence: TGTGCCAGCTCACCTCCGGGAGCCAAAAACATTCAGTACTTC. The variable domain in full, with the rest retrieved from reference TRBV18 and TRBJ2-4, is NAGVMQNPRHLVRRRGQEARLRCSPMKGHSHVYWYRQLPEEGLKFMVYLQKENIIDESGMPKERFSAEFPKEGPSILRIQQVVRGDSAAYFCASSPPGAKNIQYFGAGTRLSVL.

This clonotype came up a few times. V and J are TRBV20-1 and TRBJ2-5; 10 bases are shared with TRBD2. This CDR3 is 14 amino acids long. The ends lost 3 bases at V and 4 bases at J; junction bases unmatched: 5. Germline V CDR1 and CDR2: DFQATT, SNEGSKA (reference sequence). The CDR3, as DNA: TGCAGTGCTAGCTCTAGCGGGAGCTCAGAGACCCAGTACTTC. It is translated as CSASSSGSSETQYF.

This clonotype was recorded many times. The genes are TRBV20-1 and TRBJ2-5; TRBD2 is a possible D gene (5 bases). CDR1 and CDR2 (germline): DFQATT, SNEGSKA (reference sequence). Trimming cost V 3 bases and J 5 bases, with 10 bases left between them. The CDR3 has 12 amino acids. The CDR3: CSASGSAETQYF. The CDR3, as DNA: TGCAGTGCTAGTGGTAGCGCTGAGACCCAGTACTTC.

The sample holds many counts of this clonotype. The V call is TRBV7-3, the J call TRBJ2-7; 7 positions agree with TRBD2. The V gene end was trimmed by 2 bases and the J gene end by 4 bases; junction bases not matched to a gene: 8. Germline CDR1 SGHTA, CDR2 FQGTGA. CDR3 length: 15 residues. The CDR3 reads CASSLRPGGEYEQYF. The CDR3, as DNA: TGTGCCAGCAGCTTACGACCGGGAGGAGAATACGAGCAGTACTTC.

The rearrangement links TRBV7-9 to TRBJ1-4; the D is unclear. V was shortened by 1 base and J by 5 bases, with 11 bases between the two germline ends. Germline CDR1 reads SEHNR; CDR2 reads FQNEAQ (reference sequence). The CDR3 covers 15 residues. The CDR3 DNA is TGTGCCAGCAGCTTAGATCCCACTGGGAATGAAAAACTGTTTTTT. This codes for CASSLDPTGNEKLFF. Looking up the rest from reference TRBV7-9 and TRBJ1-4 gives the full variable domain: DTGVSQNPRHKITKRGQNVTFRCDPISEHNRLYWYRQTLGQGPEFLTYFQNEAQLEKSRLLSDRFSAERPKGSFSTLEIQRTEQGDSAMYLCASSLDPTGNEKLFFGSGTQLSVL.

This clonotype was recorded at least ten times. V and J are TRBV3-1 and TRBJ2-7, with no clear D. V lost 0 bases to trimming and J lost 3 bases, with 12 bases between them. CDR1 is LGHDT and CDR2 is YNNKEL in the germline V gene (reference sequence). The CDR3 loop spans 15 amino acids. The CDR3 DNA reads TGTGCCAGCAGCCAAGATAAACGGGTTCTCTACGAGCAGTACTTC. It is translated as CASSQDKRVLYEQYF.